This T cell receptor beta chain was found in a study of blood T cell repertoires in COVID-19. Study-wide background: Acute and convalescent COVID-19 samples came from the United States, Italy and Spain. The cDNA or gDNA used as material had been derived from T cells, B-cell-depleted T cells, or PBMCs.

As processed by the authors: Reference gene primer amplification yielded estimated nucleated cell counts. Using immunoSEQ multiplex PCR, the repertoire was profiled, and TCRdb retains in-frame clones only, with some absent. The D gene and trimming were derived from the DNA, and the V and J assignments and clone size from that table. The sample yields about 300,000 clones, 70% to 90% seen once. Germline CDR1 and CDR2: MGHRA and YSYEKL. Trimming removed 4 bases at V and 2 bases at J, with 24 bases between. The CDR3 length is 20 residues. The chain uses TRBV4-1 and TRBJ1-6; the D is unclear. Sequenced: peripheral blood. The sequence derives from a young woman who had recovered from COVID-19. As DNA, the CDR3 is TGCGCCAGCAGCCCGGAGGCAGGCTACTTATCAAGTACCTATAATTCACCCCTCCACTTT. The encoded protein is CASSPEAGYLSSTYNSPLHF.